The clone carrying this T cell receptor (beta chain) was detected only a few times. What it recognizes is unknown. This specimen belongs to a study of regulatory T cells in long-lasting Graves disease. Study conclusions and caveats: Lower TCR diversity was seen in persistent Graves' patients than in newly diagnosed ones.

Time point indicated: persistent/refractory GD, antithyroid drugs over 5 years with positive TRAb. Extracted PBMC RNA gave rise to the TCR library. Through Arm-PCR of CDR3 regions and iRepertoire HTBI primers, TCR beta libraries were built. One entry per CDR3 protein results from TCRdb running MiXCR on the multiplex PCR reads. The sample holds 350,000 to 450,000 distinct CDR3 sequences, 20% to 25% seen once. V was clipped by 8 bases and J by 4 bases, with 15 bases between them. This CDR3 has 14 residues. Germline V lookup: CDR1 MNHEY, CDR2 SMNVEV (reference sequence). The receptor was derived from a female donor with Graves disease. The V gene is TRBV27, the J gene TRBJ1-3; maybe TRBD1 (6 bases). The sequencing used peripheral blood mononuclear cells (PBMCs), collected when the disease was refractory, from a patient treated with antithyroid drugs. The CDR3 sequence: CASHKQGPGNTIYF. The CDR3 nucleotides read TGTGCCAGCCATAAGCAGGGGCCCGGAAACACCATATATTTT.